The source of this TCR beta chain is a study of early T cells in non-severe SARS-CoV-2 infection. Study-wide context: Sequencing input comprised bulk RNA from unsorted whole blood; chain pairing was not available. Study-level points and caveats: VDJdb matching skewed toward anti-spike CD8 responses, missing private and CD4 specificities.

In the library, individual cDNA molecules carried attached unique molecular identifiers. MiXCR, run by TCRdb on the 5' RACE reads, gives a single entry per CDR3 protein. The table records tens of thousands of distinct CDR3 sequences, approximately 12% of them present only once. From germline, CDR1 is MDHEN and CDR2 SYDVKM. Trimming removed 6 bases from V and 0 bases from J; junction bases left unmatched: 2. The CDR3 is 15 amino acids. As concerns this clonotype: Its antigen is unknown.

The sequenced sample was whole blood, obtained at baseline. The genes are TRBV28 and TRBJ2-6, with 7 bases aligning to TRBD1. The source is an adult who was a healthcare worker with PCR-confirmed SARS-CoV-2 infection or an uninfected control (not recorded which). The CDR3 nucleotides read TGTGCCAGCAGATCAGGGGGCTCTGGGGCCAACGTCCTGACTTTC. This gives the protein CASRSGGSGANVLTF.